One and the same sample provided the 17 T cell receptor beta chains below, sequenced in a study of T cells after yellow fever vaccination. TCRdb independently ran MiXCR on the 5' RACE reads; one entry per CDR3 protein. Among 510,000 or so distinct CDR3 sequences listed, 15% to 20% were seen once. Sequences were derived from PBMCs, sampled 15 days after the yellow fever booster vaccination. These receptors were taken from a man aged 25-40 years who received the YFV17D yellow fever vaccine.

The chain recombines TRBV5-6 with TRBJ2-1, with D perhaps TRBD2 (7 bases). Looked up from germline, CDR1 is SGHDT and CDR2 is YYEEEE. The ends were cut back, 3 bases at V and 10 bases at J, with 20 bases in the middle. CDR3 length equals 15 residues. This CDR3 reads CASSYWTRGAWEQFF. CDR3 DNA sequence: TGTGCCAGCAGCTATTGGACTAGGGGGGCGTGGGAGCAGTTCTTC.

The chain has TRBV25-1 and TRBJ1-6; D remains ambiguous. The ends were cut back, 2 bases at V and 6 bases at J, with 11 bases in the middle. From germline, CDR1 is MGHDK and CDR2 SYGVNS. This CDR3 comprises 15 residues. The CDR3 DNA reads TGTGCCAGCAGTGAAGGAGTGGATCTTAATTCACCCCTCCACTTT. It translates to CASSEGVDLNSPLHF.

The rearrangement links TRBV12-3 or TRBV12-4 to TRBJ2-5; possibly TRBD2 for D (5 bases). V dropped 3 bases and J dropped 3 bases, with 11 bases sitting between them. The CDR3 consists of 14 residues. The CDR3 sequence: CASSLHSGKETQYF. For the CDR3, the DNA is TGTGCCAGCAGTTTGCACAGCGGAAAAGAGACCCAGTACTTC.

The chain has TRBV27 and TRBJ1-1, with D unresolved. CDR3 length equals 13 residues. Trimming removed 5 bases at V and 1 base at J, with 8 bases between. Germline values: CDR1 MNHEY, CDR2 SMNVEV (reference sequence). In DNA, the CDR3 is TGTGCCAGCAGTCGTGACGGGAACACTGAAGCTTTCTTT. This translates into CASSRDGNTEAFF.

The chain is built from TRBV14 and TRBJ2-1; 7 bases map to TRBD2. The trim removed 1 base at V and 10 bases at J, leaving 4 bases unmatched. CDR3 size: 13 residues. In germline, CDR1 is SGHDN, CDR2 FVKESK. DNA of the CDR3: TGTGCCAGCAGCCAAGTACGAGCGGGGGAGCAGTTCTTC. Encoded protein: CASSQVRAGEQFF.

The genes are TRBV7-9 and TRBJ2-3, with D possibly being TRBD2 (5 bases). Germline assignment: CDR1 SEHNR and CDR2 FQNEAQ (reference sequence). V gave up 5 bases and J gave up 8 bases, with 11 bases separating them. The CDR3 runs to 12 residues. The CDR3 region has the DNA TGTGCCAGCAGCCTCGGAGGTTTTACGCAGTATTTT. The encoded protein is CASSLGGFTQYF.

This clonotype was counted a few times. The rearrangement uses TRBV7-2 and TRBJ2-5, with D tentatively TRBD2 (6 bases). Trimming pared 5 bases from V and 5 bases from J, leaving 12 bases between. The CDR3 runs 13 residues. Germline CDR1 and CDR2: SGHTA and FQGNSA. The CDR3 DNA sequence: TGTGCCAGCAGCCAGGACTACGCGGAGACCCAGTACTTC. This codes for CASSQDYAETQYF.

J is TRBJ2-5 and V is TRBV27; D might be TRBD1 or TRBD2, each matching 5 bases. Trimming shortened V by 8 bases and J by 1 base, and 17 bases separated the two germline ends. This CDR3 region has 15 residues. Looked up from germline, CDR1 is MNHEY and CDR2 is SMNVEV (reference sequence). The CDR3 nucleotides are TGTGCCAGCGCCAGGGACCAAACAAGCCAAGAGACCCAGTACTTC. Its protein product is CASARDQTSQETQYF.

This clonotype has only a few counts. The V and J genes are TRBV18 and TRBJ2-1; D is ambiguous. This CDR3 spans 14 amino acids. With 4 bases removed from V and 8 bases from J, the gap between germline ends came to 15 bases. Germline loops: CDR1 KGHSH, CDR2 LQKENI. The CDR3 DNA follows: TGTGCCAGCTCACGGACCGTAGCAGGCGATGAGCAGTTCTTC. As protein: CASSRTVAGDEQFF.

This clonotype appeared a few times. The rearrangement joins TRBV5-1 to TRBJ2-7, with D possibly matching TRBD2 (6 bases). In germline, CDR1 is SGHRS, CDR2 YFSETQ. CDR3 length equals 14 residues. Trimming removed 7 bases from V and 0 bases from J, with 14 bases in between. This CDR3 is CASQVAESSYEQYF. In nucleotides, the CDR3 is TGCGCCAGCCAGGTAGCGGAAAGCTCCTACGAGCAGTACTTC.

The rearrangement joins TRBV7-8 to TRBJ2-3; D is possibly TRBD1 (6 bases). This CDR3 has 16 amino acids. V was clipped by 4 bases and J by 1 base, with 15 bases between them. Germline V gives CDR1 SGHVS, CDR2 FQNEAQ. The CDR3 nucleotides are TGTGCCAGCAGCTCCTCGTACGGGACACGCACAGATACGCAGTATTTT. Translation: CASSSSYGTRTDTQYF.

This rearrangement joins TRBV11-2 to TRBJ2-7; possibly TRBD1 or TRBD2 for D (7 bases each). The germline V gene encodes CDR1 SGHAT and CDR2 FQNNGV. V lost 7 bases, J lost 0 bases, and 13 bases lay in between. CDR3 length equals 14 residues. The CDR3 loop is CASKGGGPSYEQYF. The DNA of the CDR3 is TGTGCCAGCAAGGGAGGGGGCCCCTCCTACGAGCAGTACTTC.

V is TRBV29-1 and J is TRBJ2-7; a weak D match, TRBD2 (5 bases). This CDR3 comprises 14 residues. Trimming removed 5 bases at V and 5 bases at J, with 19 bases between. Germline CDR1 is SQVTM and CDR2 is ANQGSEA. The CDR3: CSVLWSEGAHEQYF. For the CDR3, the DNA is TGCAGCGTTCTGTGGTCAGAGGGAGCCCACGAGCAGTACTTC.

The V gene is TRBV5-1, the J gene TRBJ2-3; the D call may be TRBD1 or TRBD2 (5 bases each). Germline loops: CDR1 SGHRS, CDR2 YFSETQ. V gave up 4 bases and J gave up 3 bases, with 12 bases separating them. The CDR3 is 14 residues long. In DNA form, the CDR3 reads TGCGCCAGCAGCACCGGGACGGCTACAGATACGCAGTATTTT. This encodes CASSTGTATDTQYF.

This clonotype was seen a handful of times. The chain recombines TRBV14 with TRBJ2-1; 11 bases are shared with TRBD2. Germline loops: CDR1 SGHDN, CDR2 FVKESK. The CDR3 is made up of 19 amino acids. With 0 bases clipped from V and 6 bases from J, the junction kept 13 bases outside the gene matches. Written as DNA, the CDR3 is TGTGCCAGCAGCCAAGATATGGGCCGTAGCGGGAGGGCCCTCAATGAGCAGTTCTTC. Its protein product is CASSQDMGRSGRALNEQFF. Complete variable domain (other parts from reference TRBV14 and TRBJ2-1): EAGVTQFPSHSVIEKGQTVTLRCDPISGHDNLYWYRRVMGKEIKFLLHFVKESKQDESGMPNNRFLAERTGGTYSTLKVQPAELEDSGVYFCASSQDMGRSGRALNEQFFGPGTRLTVL.

The rearrangement links TRBV2 to TRBJ2-7; D might be TRBD1 or TRBD2, each matching 6 bases. The germline gives CDR1 SNHLY, CDR2 FYNNEI. The CDR3 is made up of 12 amino acids. The V end lost 4 bases, the J end lost 6 bases, and 10 bases lay between the germline ends. CDR3 in DNA: TGTGCCAGCAGTGCACAGGGAGGCGAGCAGTACTTC. Its protein product is CASSAQGGEQYF.

The chain recombines TRBV27 with TRBJ2-7, with 10 bases aligning to TRBD2. CDR3 length equals 14 residues. J was trimmed by 8 bases and V by 7 bases; bases with no gene match: 11. Germline CDR1 is MNHEY and CDR2 is SMNVEV (reference sequence). CDR3 sequence: CASMSGTSAAQQYF. The CDR3 bases are TGTGCCAGCATGTCCGGGACTAGCGCGGCCCAGCAGTACTTC.